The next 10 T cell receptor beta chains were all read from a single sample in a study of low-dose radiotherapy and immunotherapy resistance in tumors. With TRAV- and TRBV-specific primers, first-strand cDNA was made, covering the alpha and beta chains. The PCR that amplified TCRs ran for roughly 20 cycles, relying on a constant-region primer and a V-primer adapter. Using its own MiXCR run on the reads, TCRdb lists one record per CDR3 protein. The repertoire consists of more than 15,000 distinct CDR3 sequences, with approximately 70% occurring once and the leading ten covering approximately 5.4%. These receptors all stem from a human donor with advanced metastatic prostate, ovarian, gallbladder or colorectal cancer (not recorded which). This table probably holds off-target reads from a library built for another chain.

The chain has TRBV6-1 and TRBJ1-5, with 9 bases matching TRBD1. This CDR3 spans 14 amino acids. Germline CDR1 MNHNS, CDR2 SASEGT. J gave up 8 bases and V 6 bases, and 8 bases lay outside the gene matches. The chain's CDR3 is CASSPLTGGEPQHF. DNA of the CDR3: TGTGCCAGCAGCCCCCTGACAGGGGGAGAGCCCCAGCATTTT.

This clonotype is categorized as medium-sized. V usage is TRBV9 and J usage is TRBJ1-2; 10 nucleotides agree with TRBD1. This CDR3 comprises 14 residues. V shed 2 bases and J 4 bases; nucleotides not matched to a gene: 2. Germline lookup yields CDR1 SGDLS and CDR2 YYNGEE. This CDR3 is CASSVGQGSYGYTF. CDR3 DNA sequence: TGTGCCAGCAGCGTGGGACAGGGGAGCTATGGCTACACCTTC.

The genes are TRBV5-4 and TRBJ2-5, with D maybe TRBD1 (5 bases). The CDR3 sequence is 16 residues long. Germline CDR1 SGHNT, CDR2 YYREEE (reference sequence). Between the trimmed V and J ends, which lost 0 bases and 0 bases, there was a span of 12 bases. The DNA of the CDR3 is TGTGCCAGCAGCTTGGATCCAAAGGGGCACCAAGAGACCCAGTACTTC. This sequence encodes CASSLDPKGHQETQYF.

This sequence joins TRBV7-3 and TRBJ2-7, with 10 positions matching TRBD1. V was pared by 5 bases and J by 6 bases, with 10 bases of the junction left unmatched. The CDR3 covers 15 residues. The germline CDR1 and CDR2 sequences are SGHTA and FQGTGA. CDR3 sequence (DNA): TGTGCCAGCAGCACACCCGGGACAGGGGTATCCGAGCAGTACTTC. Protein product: CASSTPGTGVSEQYF.

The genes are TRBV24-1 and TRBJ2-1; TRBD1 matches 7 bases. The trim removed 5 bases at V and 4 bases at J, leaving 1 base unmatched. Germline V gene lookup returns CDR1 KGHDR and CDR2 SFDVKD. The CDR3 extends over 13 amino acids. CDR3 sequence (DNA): TGTGCCACCAGTGCGGGACAGTACAATGAGCAGTTCTTC. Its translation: CATSAGQYNEQFF.

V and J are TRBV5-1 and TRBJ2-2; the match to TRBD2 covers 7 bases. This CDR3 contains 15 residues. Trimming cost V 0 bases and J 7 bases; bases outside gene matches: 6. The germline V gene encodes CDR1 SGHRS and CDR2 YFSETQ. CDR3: CASSLDQGGIGELFF. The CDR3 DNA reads TGCGCCAGCAGCTTGGATCAGGGAGGGATCGGGGAGCTGTTTTTT. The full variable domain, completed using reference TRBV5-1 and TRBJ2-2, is KAGVTQTPRYLIKTRGQQVTLSCSPISGHRSVSWYQQTPGQGLQFLFEYFSETQRNKGNFPGRFSGRQFSNSRSEMNVSTLELGDSALYLCASSLDQGGIGELFFGEGSRLTVL.

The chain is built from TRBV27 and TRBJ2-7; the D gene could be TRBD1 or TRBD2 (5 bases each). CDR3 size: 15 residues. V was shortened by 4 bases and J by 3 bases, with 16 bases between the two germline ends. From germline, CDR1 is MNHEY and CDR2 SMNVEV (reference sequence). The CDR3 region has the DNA TGTGCCAGCAGTTCGGTAGGGACGTGGGACTACGAGCAGTACTTC. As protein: CASSSVGTWDYEQYF.

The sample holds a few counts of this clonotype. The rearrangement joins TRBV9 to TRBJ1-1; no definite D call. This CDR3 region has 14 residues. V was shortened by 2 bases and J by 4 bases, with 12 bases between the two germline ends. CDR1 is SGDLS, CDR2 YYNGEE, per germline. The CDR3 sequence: CASSVKVAPTEAFF. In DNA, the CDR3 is TGTGCCAGCAGCGTCAAGGTTGCACCCACTGAAGCTTTCTTT. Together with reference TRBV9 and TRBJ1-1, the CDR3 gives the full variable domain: DSGVTQTPKHLITATGQRVTLRCSPRSGDLSVYWYQQSLDQGLQFLIQYYNGEERAKGNILERFSAQQFPDLHSELNLSSLELGDSALYFCASSVKVAPTEAFFGQGTRLTVV.

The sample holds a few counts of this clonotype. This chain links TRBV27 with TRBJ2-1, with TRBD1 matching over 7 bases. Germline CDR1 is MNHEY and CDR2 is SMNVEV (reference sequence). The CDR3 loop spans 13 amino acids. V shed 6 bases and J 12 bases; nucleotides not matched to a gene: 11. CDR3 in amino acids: CASRKGARVVQFF. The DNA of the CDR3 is TGTGCCAGCAGGAAGGGGGCTAGGGTGGTGCAGTTCTTC.

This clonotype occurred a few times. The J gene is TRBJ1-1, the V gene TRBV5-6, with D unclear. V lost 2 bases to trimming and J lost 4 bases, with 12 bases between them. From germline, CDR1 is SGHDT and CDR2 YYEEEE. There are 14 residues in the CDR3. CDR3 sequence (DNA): TGTGCCAGCAGCTTCGGCAATCCGAGCACTGAAGCTTTCTTT. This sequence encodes CASSFGNPSTEAFF.